This paragraph reports one T cell receptor (beta chain). The target antigen is unknown. There were at least 5 micrograms of total RNA extracted from every sample. The V segment lost 5 bases and the J segment 4 bases; nucleotides outside the gene matches: 8. The CDR3 is 15 residues long. CDR1 SGHTA and CDR2 FQGNSA come from the germline V gene. This entry is derived from a study of blood T cells in healthy people across ages. General study points: Possibly, changes in expanded clonotypes were confounded because donor CMV status was unknown. No conclusive comparison of naive versus antigen-experienced cells was possible with unsorted PBMCs.

A second about 7 to 11 cycle PCR used barcoded and J-beta primers. Each cDNA molecule, via a template-switch adaptor with 12 random nucleotides, was tagged. TCRdb ran MiXCR on the 5' RACE reads and lists one entry per CDR3 protein. The sample lists over 700,000 distinct CDR3 sequences; approximately 55% were seen once. This TCR was recovered from a man at least 80 years old in good health. The sequencing sample was made of blood. The rearrangement joins TRBV7-2 to TRBJ2-7; the match to TRBD2 covers 10 bases. Here the CDR3 DNA reads TGTGCCAGCAGCGCTAGCGGGAGTATGTCATACGAGCAGTACTTC. It encodes CASSASGSMSYEQYF.